The clone carrying this T cell receptor beta chain was observed a few times. Researchers took RNA transcripts and amplified the TCR beta CDR3 regions from them. The HTBI primer set drove a first-round RT-PCR of the TCR CDR3. TCRdb reanalysed the multiplex PCR reads using MiXCR and keeps one entry per CDR3 protein. The sample yields hundreds of thousands of distinct CDR3 sequences, around 22% seen once. The data belong to a study of T cells in Graves' hyperthyroidism and ophthalmopathy. The TCR sequence derives from a woman in her 30s with Graves' ophthalmopathy. Input material: blood.

Here the CDR3 DNA reads TGCGCCAGCAGTCTAGGACAGCCCGAGGGGGAGCAGTACTTC. It translates to CASSLGQPEGEQYF. The rearrangement links TRBV5-1 to TRBJ2-7; perhaps TRBD1 as D (6 bases). This CDR3 region has 14 residues. Germline values: CDR1 SGHRS, CDR2 YFSETQ. V lost 5 bases to trimming and J lost 7 bases, with 19 bases between them. The whole variable domain, filled in from reference TRBV5-1 and TRBJ2-7, reads KAGVTQTPRYLIKTRGQQVTLSCSPISGHRSVSWYQQTPGQGLQFLFEYFSETQRNKGNFPGRFSGRQFSNSRSEMNVSTLELGDSALYLCASSLGQPEGEQYFGPGTRLTVT.